This T cell receptor (beta chain) derives from a study of CD4 T cells in relation to SARS-CoV-2 and coronaviruses. Overall study: The HLA restriction of the shared crossreactive spike epitopes was mapped.

Study-wide points: The cross-reactivity analysis covered only spike protein, not other viral proteins.

Naive and memory CD4+ T cell DNA was deep-sequenced without culture. Clones were read by immunoSEQ multiplex PCR, and TCRdb kept only the in-frame ones, dropping some. The repertoire has about 59,000 clones, 80% to 90% of them found once; the top ten carry approximately 1.4%. Before the COVID-19 pandemic, during about 2011-2019, CD4+ T cells were taken from unexposed donors. CDR3 length equals 14 residues. CDR1 and CDR2 from the germline V gene are MGHDK and SYGVNS. The V segment lost 4 bases and the J segment 3 bases; nucleotides outside the gene matches: 3. A word on this clone: Its antigen is undetermined.

V gene TRBV25-1 combines with J gene TRBJ2-7, with 10 bases that match TRBD1. The sample taken for sequencing was memory CD4+ T cells from PBMCs. This TCR came from a human donor in good health. The CDR3 region has the DNA TGTGCCAGCAGTGGGGACAGGGGAAACTACGAGCAGTACTTC. Its protein is CASSGDRGNYEQYF.